These T cell receptor beta chains were read from a single sample in a study of PD-L1 blockade in urothelial cancer. Method: immunoSEQ multiplex PCR; TCRdb's copy keeps in-frame clones and lacks some. The sample includes more than 15,000 clones, about 90% of them seen just once. The material was PBMCs, obtained around atezolizumab (anti-PD-L1) treatment. The receptors derive from a middle-aged man with urothelial cancer. Each CDR3 is given without its conserved first and last residue. Each record gives: J gene, V gene, clone size, CDR3 protein. Rows give clone size only sometimes, using once, few, many, or a class for an expanded clone.

j_call: TRBJ1-1
v_call: TRBV7-9
clone_size: few
cdr3_aa: ASSLGSTEAF

j_call: TRBJ1-1
v_call: TRBV7-2
clone_size: medium-sized
cdr3_aa: ASSLGTGRNTEAF

j_call: TRBJ2-7
v_call: TRBV7-9
clone_size: once
cdr3_aa: ASSLVEAVYEQY

j_call: TRBJ2-1
v_call: TRBV6-4
clone_size: -
cdr3_aa: ASSLDGSSYNEQF

j_call: TRBJ2-5
v_call: TRBV18
clone_size: -
cdr3_aa: ASSPLGQQETQY

j_call: TRBJ2-5
v_call: TRBV5-8
clone_size: -
cdr3_aa: ASSLARSRGPQETQY

j_call: TRBJ1-3
v_call: TRBV9
clone_size: -
cdr3_aa: ASSAGTSGNTIY

j_call: TRBJ1-1
v_call: TRBV7-6
clone_size: -
cdr3_aa: ASSSNSNTEAF

j_call: TRBJ2-7
v_call: TRBV4-3
clone_size: -
cdr3_aa: ASSGDFRSYEQY

j_call: TRBJ2-5
v_call: TRBV5-6
clone_size: -
cdr3_aa: ASSLTGQGSETQY

j_call: TRBJ1-2
v_call: TRBV5-8
clone_size: -
cdr3_aa: ASSLNWQGAGGYT

j_call: TRBJ2-7
v_call: TRBV6-6
clone_size: -
cdr3_aa: ASNPLGAGDVGEQY

j_call: TRBJ2-3
v_call: TRBV11-2
clone_size: -
cdr3_aa: ASSLWVSGQTDTQY

j_call: TRBJ1-1
v_call: TRBV5-1
clone_size: -
cdr3_aa: ASSWGTTNTEAF

j_call: TRBJ1-4
v_call: TRBV7-9
clone_size: -
cdr3_aa: ASSSTERTNEKLF

j_call: TRBJ1-6
v_call: TRBV6-5
clone_size: -
cdr3_aa: ASSMLGQNNSPLH

j_call: TRBJ1-6
v_call: TRBV7-3
clone_size: -
cdr3_aa: ASSPDWNSPLH

j_call: TRBJ2-7
v_call: TRBV5-1
clone_size: -
cdr3_aa: ASSLNQGYEQY

j_call: TRBJ2-3
v_call: TRBV5-4
clone_size: -
cdr3_aa: ASSLVGNPDTQY

j_call: TRBJ2-1
v_call: TRBV7-8
clone_size: -
cdr3_aa: ASSFKRLAGVYNEQF

j_call: TRBJ2-1
v_call: TRBV4-3
clone_size: -
cdr3_aa: ASSPSGGEQF

j_call: TRBJ2-1
v_call: TRBV9
clone_size: -
cdr3_aa: ASSWTGVDNEQF

j_call: TRBJ2-2
v_call: TRBV7-2
clone_size: once
cdr3_aa: ASSLVGGLYNTGELF

j_call: TRBJ2-2
v_call: TRBV7-7
clone_size: -
cdr3_aa: ASSFQGQGAGGELF

j_call: TRBJ2-7
v_call: TRBV15
clone_size: -
cdr3_aa: ATSRDLEGYEQY

j_call: TRBJ1-1
v_call: TRBV27
clone_size: -
cdr3_aa: ASGGQGNTEAF

j_call: TRBJ2-1
v_call: TRBV18
clone_size: -
cdr3_aa: ASSPIPGQATQSYNEQF

j_call: TRBJ2-5
v_call: TRBV5-1
clone_size: -
cdr3_aa: ASSLSTGTETQY

j_call: TRBJ1-3
v_call: TRBV9
clone_size: -
cdr3_aa: ASSVDRAGNTIY

j_call: TRBJ2-7
v_call: TRBV5-4
clone_size: -
cdr3_aa: ASSLTVDYEQY

j_call: TRBJ2-7
v_call: TRBV2
clone_size: -
cdr3_aa: ASIKRQGTYEQY

j_call: TRBJ2-2
v_call: TRBV14
clone_size: -
cdr3_aa: ASSVRLAQNTGELF

j_call: TRBJ2-7
v_call: TRBV9
clone_size: -
cdr3_aa: ASSERQGGAYEQY

j_call: TRBJ2-1
v_call: TRBV20-1
clone_size: -
cdr3_aa: SAFIGNEQF

j_call: TRBJ2-7
v_call: TRBV30
clone_size: few
cdr3_aa: AWGKQGLNEQY

j_call: TRBJ2-1
v_call: TRBV28
clone_size: few
cdr3_aa: ASSLRLAGSDEQF

j_call: TRBJ2-5
v_call: TRBV2
clone_size: -
cdr3_aa: ASRTSGGTETQY

j_call: TRBJ2-1
v_call: TRBV5-4
clone_size: -
cdr3_aa: ASSLFSGHNEQF

j_call: TRBJ2-5
v_call: TRBV28
clone_size: -
cdr3_aa: ASTRQGRETQY

j_call: TRBJ2-1
v_call: TRBV6-6
clone_size: once
cdr3_aa: ASSDKWRSTDEQF

j_call: TRBJ2-7
v_call: TRBV4-3
clone_size: -
cdr3_aa: ASSQDLTRYEQY

j_call: TRBJ1-4
v_call: TRBV27
clone_size: -
cdr3_aa: ASSTGTTNEKLF

j_call: TRBJ2-6
v_call: TRBV30
clone_size: -
cdr3_aa: AWSKRGGLTNVLT

j_call: TRBJ1-1
v_call: TRBV2
clone_size: -
cdr3_aa: ASPGLSEAF